The present TCR beta chain was sequenced within a study of T cells in Graves' hyperthyroidism and ophthalmopathy. TCR beta CDR3 regions were amplified from RNA. The TCR CDR3 was amplified in a first-round RT-PCR using the HTBI primer set. MiXCR was run by TCRdb on the multiplex PCR reads, yielding one entry per CDR3 protein. The sample shows some 400,000 distinct CDR3 sequences, approximately 12% of them seen only once. Fresh peripheral blood, under 11 ml, yielded the PBMCs. Concerning this clonotype: This may be a read error: a much more frequent sequence differs by one nucleotide.

The germline V gene encodes CDR1 SGHTA and CDR2 FQGNSA. The CDR3 is 16 residues long. This clonotype was sampled from a man aged 30 to 45 with Graves' hyperthyroidism that later progressed to Graves' ophthalmopathy. This chain connects TRBV7-2 to TRBJ1-4; D is undetermined. The sample was blood. The CDR3 here is CVSSLRAPVSVEKLFF. DNA of the CDR3: TGTGTCAGCAGCTTAAGAGCGCCGGTTTCGGTGGAAAAACTGTTTTTT.